This passage covers 9 T cell receptor beta chains from one sample sequenced in a study of glioma-infiltrating T cells. Amplification of TCR alpha and beta CDR3 regions from RNA used iRepertoire nested multiplex PCR. MiXCR, applied by TCRdb to the multiplex PCR reads, yields one record per CDR3 protein. The sample shows approximately 120,000 distinct CDR3 sequences, 25% to 30% of them seen only once. Specimen: glioma tissue, nonneoplastic brain tissue, or PBMCs (not recorded which). These receptors were obtained from a human donor with low-grade glioma or glioblastoma, undergoing nonglioma brain surgery, or in good health (not recorded which).

The V gene is TRBV29-1, the J gene TRBJ2-7; D remains unclear. Trimming shortened V by 4 bases and J by 4 bases, and 14 bases separated the two germline ends. CDR3 length: 13 amino acids. Per germline, CDR1 SQVTM and CDR2 ANQGSEA. The CDR3 reads CSVARSDGYEQYF. In nucleotides, the CDR3 is TGCAGCGTTGCCCGGTCGGACGGATACGAGCAGTACTTC.

As concerns this clonotype: A junction end diverges from the germline sequence, so it may reflect a read error. The chain uses TRBV20-1 and TRBJ2-3; the D gene is possibly TRBD2 (5 bases). The CDR3 is made up of 14 amino acids. CDR1 and CDR2 (germline): DFQATT, SNEGSKA (reference sequence). The CDR3 nucleotides read TGCAGTGCTAGAGATCTCGGACGGGAAGATACGCAGTGTTTT. Amino acid sequence: CSARDLGREDTQCF.

On this clonotype itself: This may be a read error, as it is one base from a much larger clone. This chain links TRBV7-6 with TRBJ2-3; TRBD1 is a possible D gene (5 bases). Germline CDR1 and CDR2: SGHVS and FNYEAQ. The CDR3 covers 16 residues. V was clipped by 5 bases and J by 6 bases, with 21 bases between them. The CDR3 nucleotides are TGTGCCAGCAGCCCCCAGAACAGGCGCCTCGGGGATACGCAGTATTTT. It is translated as CASSPQNRRLGDTQYF.

This clonotype was detected many times. This chain links TRBV7-9 with TRBJ1-1; no definite D call. CDR1 SEHNR and CDR2 FQNEAQ come from the germline V gene (reference sequence). The CDR3 is 12 residues long. The V end lost 1 base, the J end lost 4 bases, and 4 bases lay between the germline ends. This CDR3 is CASSLVTTEAFF. CDR3 bases: TGTGCCAGCAGCTTAGTTACCACTGAAGCTTTCTTT.

This clonotype came up many times. This chain joins TRBV18 and TRBJ2-7, with 8 bases fitting TRBD1. This CDR3 has 15 residues. With V trimmed by 2 bases and J by 3 bases, 6 bases remained unmatched. The V gene's germline CDR1 is KGHSH and CDR2 LQKENI. The CDR3 coding sequence is TGTGCCAGCTCACCAAATCCAGGGGGCGTCTACGAGCAGTACTTC. Encoded protein: CASSPNPGGVYEQYF. Filled out from reference TRBV18 and TRBJ2-7, the complete variable domain reads NAGVMQNPRHLVRRRGQEARLRCSPMKGHSHVYWYRQLPEEGLKFMVYLQKENIIDESGMPKERFSAEFPKEGPSILRIQQVVRGDSAAYFCASSPNPGGVYEQYFGPGTRLTVT.

Comments on this clonotype: A read error may account for a junction end that differs from germline. This chain links TRBV3-1 with TRBJ1-2; no clear D. Germline-derived CDR1 and CDR2 are LGHDT and YNNKEL (reference sequence). There are 13 residues in the CDR3. This chain's CDR3 is CASGQDLGYGYTF. For the CDR3, the DNA is TGTGCCAGCGGCCAAGACCTAGGGTATGGCTACACCTTC.

There are many counts of this clonotype. The rearrangement joins TRBV7-2 to TRBJ2-3, with 9 bases identical to TRBD2. Unmatched junction bases numbered 5, after V lost 1 base and J lost 6 bases. In germline, CDR1 is SGHTA, CDR2 FQGNSA. The CDR3 extends over 15 amino acids. In DNA, the CDR3 is TGTGCCAGCAGCTTAGATGCGGGGGGGCCGGATACGCAGTATTTT. Translation: CASSLDAGGPDTQYF.

With regard to this clonotype: This clone may be a read error of a much larger clone one base away. V gene TRBV2 combines with J gene TRBJ2-5; TRBD1 is a possible D gene (5 bases). V gave up 10 bases and J gave up 0 bases, with 21 bases separating them. Germline CDR1 reads SNHLY; CDR2 reads FYNNEI. CDR3 size: 16 residues. CDR3 nucleotides: TGTGCCAACAACGAGCCACCGACAGAACACCAAGAGACCCAGTACTTC. Residues: CANNEPPTEHQETQYF.

As for this clonotype: A much more abundant neighbour one base away suggests this may be a read error. The chain carries TRBV5-1 and TRBJ1-1, with TRBD1 matching 10 bases. The CDR3 has 14 amino acids. Losses at the gene ends were 3 bases for V and 5 bases for J; bases not matched to a gene: 4. The germline gives CDR1 SGHRS, CDR2 YFSETQ. As DNA, the CDR3 is TGCGCCAGCAGCTGGACAGGGGGGAAGACTGAAGCTTTCTTT. Translated: CASSWTGGKTEAFF.